The clone carrying this T cell receptor (beta chain) was detected ten times or more. The data were obtained in a study of molecular identifiers for immune sequencing clone quantification. The CDR3 spans 16 residues. V lost 6 bases and J lost 4, with 20 bases in between. TCRdb processed the PCR reads anew with MiXCR; each CDR3 protein has one entry. The sample consists of 600,000 to 650,000 distinct CDR3 sequences, 20% of them appearing once. This receptor was taken from a human donor in good health. Some libraries in this study had Jurkat cell RNA spiked in. V gene TRBV12-3 or TRBV12-4 combines with J gene TRBJ2-3, with no clear D. Sequences were obtained from naive CD8+ T cells from blood, with Jurkat cell RNA spiked in. Sample subset: FACS-sorted CD8+CD4-CCR7+CD45RA+ naive T cells. The CDR3 DNA reads TGTGCCAGCAGACCTTCTAGGATGCGGTCCGCAGATACGCAGTATTTT. As protein: CASRPSRMRSADTQYF.